This T cell receptor (beta chain) was profiled in a study of blood T cell repertoires in COVID-19. Whole-study context: There were acute and convalescent COVID-19 samples, and they came from the United States, Italy and Spain. In each case, the material was cDNA or gDNA derived from T cells, B-cell-depleted T cells, or PBMCs.

This CDR3 has 13 amino acids. Germline CDR1 is LNHDA and CDR2 is SQIVND (reference sequence). Trimming left V 5 bases short and J 4 bases short, with 9 bases between. Original handling: Reference gene primers were amplified, and this amplification served to estimate nucleated cell counts. The table came from immunoSEQ multiplex PCR; TCRdb's copy has only in-frame clones and leaves some out. V and J calls and clone size are as listed in that table; D and trimming were resolved from the DNA. This table has about 53,000 clones, 80% to 90% appearing once. This TCR was recovered from a man between 45 and 60 years old with acute or convalescent COVID-19. This rearrangement joins TRBV19 to TRBJ1-5; perhaps TRBD1 as D (6 bases). Sequencing was performed on peripheral blood. CDR3 protein: CASSVQGNQPQHF. In DNA, the CDR3 is TGTGCCAGTAGTGTACAGGGAAATCAGCCCCAGCATTTT. The entire variable domain, with the rest obtained from reference TRBV19 and TRBJ1-5, is as follows: DGGITQSPKYLFRKEGQNVTLSCEQNLNHDAMYWYRQDPGQGLRLIYYSQIVNDFQKGDIAEGYSVSREKKESFPLTVTSAQKNPTAFYLCASSVQGNQPQHFGDGTRLSIL.